The 17 T cell receptor beta chains given below trace back to one sample, sequenced in a study of blood T cell repertoires in COVID-19. Data came from immunoSEQ multiplex PCR; TCRdb stores just in-frame clones and leaves some out. This sample yields 200,000 to 250,000 clones, of which under 90% are seen a single time; about 4.8% belongs to the top ten. Sequencing was done on a sample of PBMCs or T cells enriched from blood (not recorded which). The receptors were sampled from a woman between 45 and 60 years old who had been exposed to COVID-19.

V is TRBV12-3 or TRBV12-4 and J is TRBJ1-1; D not certain. The CDR3 is 12 residues long. Trimming cost V 3 bases and J 5 bases, with 7 bases left between them. CDR3: CASSLFETEAFF. As DNA, the CDR3 is TGTGCCAGCAGTTTGTTTGAGACTGAAGCTTTCTTT.

V is TRBV30 and J is TRBJ2-5; TRBD1 aligns across 8 bases. The junction had 6 bases not matched to a gene; V was cut back by 4 bases and J by 5 bases. This CDR3 is 13 amino acids long. Germline loops: CDR1 GTSNPN, CDR2 SVGIG (reference sequence). The CDR3 DNA reads as TGTGCCTGGACTCGGACAGGGAGGGAGACCCAGTACTTC. Its protein is CAWTRTGRETQYF.

The chain couples TRBV19 to TRBJ1-1; 8 positions agree with TRBD1. Germline CDR1 reads LNHDA; CDR2 reads SQIVND (reference sequence). The junction had 2 bases not matched to a gene; V was cut back by 1 base and J by 4 bases. There are 14 residues in the CDR3. This chain's CDR3 is CASSIGQGFTEAFF. The CDR3 DNA sequence: TGTGCCAGTAGTATAGGACAGGGGTTCACTGAAGCTTTCTTT.

The rearrangement links TRBV19 to TRBJ1-5; maybe TRBD1 (6 bases). The CDR3 runs to 15 residues. The V gene's germline CDR1 is LNHDA and CDR2 SQIVND (reference sequence). The ends were cut back, 6 bases at V and 1 base at J, with 13 bases in the middle. CDR3 coding DNA: TGTGCCAGTAGCCCGGCAGGGGTCAGCAATCAGCCCCAGCATTTT. It translates to CASSPAGVSNQPQHF.

The chain combines TRBV9 with TRBJ2-3, with a tentative D call TRBD1 (5 bases). The germline V gene has CDR1 SGDLS and CDR2 YYNGEE. This CDR3 contains 16 residues. Trimming took 0 bases from V and 1 from J, leaving 12 bases between them. The CDR3 region is CASSVGTGRGTDTQYF. The CDR3 DNA reads TGTGCCAGCAGCGTAGGAACAGGACGGGGCACAGATACGCAGTATTTT.

V and J are TRBV3-1 (or the pseudogene TRBV3-2) and TRBJ1-4; 8 bases agree with TRBD1. J was trimmed by 9 bases and V by 1 base; bases with no gene match: 1. Germline loops: CDR1 LGHDT, CDR2 YNNKEL (reference sequence). CDR3 length: 13 amino acids. The CDR3 spells CASSQGTGQKLFF. CDR3 bases: TGTGCCAGCAGCCAAGGGACAGGGCAAAAACTGTTTTTT.

This clone was counted between two and nine times. CDR3 region: CASSLETGSTNEKLFF. The DNA for the CDR3 is TGTGCCAGCAGCTTGGAAACAGGGAGCACTAATGAAAAACTGTTTTTT. The J gene is TRBJ1-4, the V gene TRBV5-6; weak D call: TRBD1 (6 bases). The V gene lost 0 bases and the J gene lost 2 bases, with 11 bases spanning the gap. CDR3 length: 16 amino acids. Germline values: CDR1 SGHDT, CDR2 YYEEEE.

About this clone itself: Other nucleotide sequences in the sample specify the same CDR3. The V gene is TRBV28, the J gene TRBJ1-6, with 12 bases aligning to TRBD1. J lost 13 bases, V lost 1 base, and 8 bases had no gene match. CDR1 and CDR2 from the germline V gene are MDHEN and SYDVKM. The CDR3 loop spans 16 amino acids. CDR3 bases: TGTGCCAGCAGTTTATTACCGGGACAGGGGGCCAGGCCCCTCCACTTT. As protein: CASSLLPGQGARPLHF.

The chain uses TRBV27 and TRBJ1-5; D is perhaps TRBD1 (5 bases). CDR3 length: 13 residues. Between the trimmed V and J ends, which lost 4 bases and 6 bases, there was a span of 10 bases. Germline V CDR1 and CDR2: MNHEY, SMNVEV (reference sequence). The CDR3 is CASSWGVGQPQHF. CDR3 DNA: TGTGCCAGCAGTTGGGGGGTGGGTCAGCCCCAGCATTTT.

V is TRBV14 and J is TRBJ2-7, with TRBD1 as a possible D gene (6 bases). CDR1 is SGHDN and CDR2 is FVKESK in the germline V gene. Trimming shortened V by 1 base and J by 7 bases, and 11 bases separated the two germline ends. There are 13 residues in the CDR3. Here the CDR3 reads CASSQVQGAEQYF. CDR3 nucleotide sequence: TGTGCCAGCAGCCAAGTACAGGGAGCTGAGCAGTACTTC.

The chain combines TRBV2 with TRBJ1-1; 7 bases map to TRBD1. This CDR3 contains 13 residues. In germline, CDR1 is SNHLY, CDR2 FYNNEI. With 6 bases clipped from V and 2 bases from J, the junction kept 3 bases outside the gene matches. The CDR3 region is CASRRDRNTEAFF. The DNA for the CDR3 is TGTGCCAGCAGGCGGGACAGAAACACTGAAGCTTTCTTT. Supplemented by reference TRBV2 and TRBJ1-1, the full variable domain reads EPEVTQTPSHQVTQMGQEVILRCVPISNHLYFYWYRQILGQKVEFLVSFYNNEISEKSEIFDDQFSVERPDGSNFTLKIRSTKLEDSAMYFCASRRDRNTEAFFGQGTRLTVV.

V usage is TRBV5-1 and J usage is TRBJ1-4; a weak D match, TRBD1 (5 bases). The CDR3 is made up of 14 amino acids. The germline V gene has CDR1 SGHRS and CDR2 YFSETQ. V dropped 1 base and J dropped 3 bases, with 7 bases sitting between them. The CDR3 here is CASSLQGANEKLFF. As DNA, the CDR3 is TGCGCCAGCAGCTTGCAGGGTGCTAATGAAAAACTGTTTTTT.

The chain is built from TRBV12-3 or TRBV12-4 and TRBJ2-3; possibly TRBD1 for D (6 bases). The CDR3 length is 13 residues. V lost 3 bases and J lost 6, with 10 bases in between. In nucleotides, the CDR3 is TGTGCCAGCAGTTTCATGAGGGGGGATACGCAGTATTTT. Protein product: CASSFMRGDTQYF.

The chain joins TRBV2 to TRBJ1-3, with D possibly TRBD1 on 5 matching bases. Per the germline V gene, CDR1 is SNHLY and CDR2 is FYNNEI. The CDR3 is 13 residues long. The V gene lost 4 bases and the J gene lost 15 bases, with 19 bases spanning the gap. The CDR3 bases are TGTGCCAGCAGTGTAGACAGAAAACGGAGGGGATATTTT. Its protein product is CASSVDRKRRGYF.

V usage is TRBV11-3 and J usage is TRBJ1-1; TRBD1 might be the D (5 bases). CDR1 SGHNT and CDR2 YENEEA come from the germline V gene. This CDR3 has 13 residues. Trimming cost V 2 bases and J 6 bases, with 10 bases left between them. The CDR3 sequence is CASSLQSGAEAFF. The CDR3 DNA reads as TGTGCCAGCAGCTTACAGTCGGGGGCTGAAGCTTTCTTT.

This rearrangement joins TRBV10-3 to TRBJ1-2; TRBD1 agrees at 11 bases. The CDR3 length is 17 residues. After removal of 2 bases from V and 2 bases from J, the junction contained 7 bases not matched to a gene. Germline V gene data show CDR1 as ENHRY and CDR2 as SYGVKD. In nucleotides, the CDR3 is TGTGCCATCAGTGAGGGACAGGGGGCGGATACGAACTATGGCTACACCTTC. This codes for CAISEGQGADTNYGYTF.

V is TRBV27 and J is TRBJ1-1; weak D call: TRBD1 (5 bases). The germline V gene has CDR1 MNHEY and CDR2 SMNVEV (reference sequence). The CDR3 loop spans 14 amino acids. V lost 3 bases, J lost 6 bases, and 14 bases lay in between. In nucleotides, the CDR3 is TGTGCCAGCAGTTTCCAGGGAGGGCTTGCTGAAGCTTTCTTT. Translated, it gives CASSFQGGLAEAFF.